The clone carrying this T cell receptor beta chain was picked up a small number of times. Its antigen is not known. This entry is derived from a study of T cell repertoires in cytomegalovirus infection. The study's findings and limits: Ex vivo, HLA-C-restricted CMV-specific TCR beta clonotypes prevailed over the rest of the response.

MiXCR, run by TCRdb on the reads, gives a single entry per CDR3 protein. The table records 740,000 or so distinct CDR3 sequences, approximately 34% of them present only once. Germline CDR1 reads MGHRA; CDR2 reads YSYEKL. V lost 0 bases and J 7 bases, leaving 18 bases between the germline ends. The CDR3 extends over 16 amino acids. The source material was PBMCs. The chain employs TRBV4-1 and TRBJ1-2, with D perhaps matching TRBD1 (5 bases). This TCR was sampled from a human donor in good health (CMV status not recorded). Some clones in this sample may be carry-over from other donors' samples. For the CDR3, the DNA is TGCGCCAGCAGCCAAGATTCTTCGAGGGGCTTGGTTGGCTACACCTTC. Residues: CASSQDSSRGLVGYTF.